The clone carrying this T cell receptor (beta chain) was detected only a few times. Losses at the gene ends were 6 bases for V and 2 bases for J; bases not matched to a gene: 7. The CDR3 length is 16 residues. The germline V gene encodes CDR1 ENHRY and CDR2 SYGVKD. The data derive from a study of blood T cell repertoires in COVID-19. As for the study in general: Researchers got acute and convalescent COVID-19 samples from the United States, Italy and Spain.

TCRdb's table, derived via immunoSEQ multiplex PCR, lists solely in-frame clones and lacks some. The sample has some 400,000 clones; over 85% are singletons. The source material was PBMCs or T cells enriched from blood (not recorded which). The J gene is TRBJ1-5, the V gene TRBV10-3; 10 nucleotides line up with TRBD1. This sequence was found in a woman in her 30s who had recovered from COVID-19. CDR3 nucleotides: TGTGCCATCAGCCTGACAGGGGGCAGGGGCAATCAGCCCCAGCATTTT. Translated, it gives CAISLTGGRGNQPQHF.